A single sample gave rise to the 20 T cell receptor beta chains below, sequenced in a study of CD8 T cells in Susac syndrome. Random hexamers were used to reverse transcribe the RNA input (about 0.45 to 1 ug). TCRdb recomputed calls from the immunoSEQ multiplex PCR reads with MiXCR, one row per CDR3 protein. The data show 150,000 to 200,000 distinct CDR3 sequences, roughly nine tenths seen once. Material for sequencing was CD4+ T cells from PBMCs. These receptors all stem from a human donor with Susac syndrome.

The chain is built from TRBV9 and TRBJ1-2; D possibly corresponds to TRBD1 (5 bases). CDR1 and CDR2 (germline): SGDLS, YYNGEE. Trimming pared 4 bases from V and 4 bases from J, leaving 20 bases between. The CDR3 has 16 amino acids. The CDR3 loop reads CASSPRLPGSLYGYTF. The CDR3, as DNA: TGTGCCAGCAGCCCTAGACTGCCAGGGTCGCTCTATGGCTACACCTTC.

The chain carries TRBV5-1 and TRBJ1-1; D gene unclear. Germline loops: CDR1 SGHRS, CDR2 YFSETQ. V was shortened by 0 bases and J by 1 base, with 13 bases between the two germline ends. The length of the CDR3 is 16 residues. In DNA, the CDR3 is TGCGCCAGCAGCTTGGCAGATCAGGACGGGAACACTGAAGCTTTCTTT. This sequence encodes CASSLADQDGNTEAFF.

V usage is TRBV2 and J usage is TRBJ2-5; D is perhaps TRBD2 (7 bases). The CDR3 contains 15 residues. Germline V gene sequence: CDR1 SNHLY, CDR2 FYNNEI. V lost 7 bases, J lost 0 bases, and 15 bases lay in between. Here the CDR3 DNA reads TGTGCCAGCACCCTCGGCGGGGGCTACCAAGAGACCCAGTACTTC. It translates to CASTLGGGYQETQYF.

The genes are TRBV7-9 and TRBJ2-1, with no clear D. The CDR3 runs 12 residues. CDR1 SEHNR and CDR2 FQNEAQ come from the germline V gene (reference sequence). The V and J ends lost 0 bases and 7 bases respectively, with 4 bases between them. The CDR3 here is CASSLALNEQFF. In DNA form, the CDR3 reads TGTGCCAGCAGCTTAGCCCTAAATGAGCAGTTCTTC.

The J gene is TRBJ2-3, the V gene TRBV24-1; D uncertain. CDR1 and CDR2 (germline): KGHDR, SFDVKD. Trimming took off 5 bases at V and 2 bases at J, with 10 bases between the two ends. CDR3 length: 14 residues. DNA of the CDR3: TGTGCCACCAGTGGTAAAGGGCCCACAGATACGCAGTATTTT. Translated, it gives CATSGKGPTDTQYF.

The V call is TRBV5-1, the J call TRBJ1-2; no reliable D call. Trimming took off 0 bases at V and 7 bases at J, with 10 bases between the two ends. There are 13 residues in the CDR3. CDR1 SGHRS and CDR2 YFSETQ come from the germline V gene. The CDR3 protein is CASSLEIAGGYTF. The CDR3 bases are TGCGCCAGCAGCTTGGAGATAGCCGGTGGCTACACCTTC.

J is TRBJ2-1 and V is TRBV7-8; 7 bases map to TRBD1. Losses at the gene ends were 3 bases for V and 2 bases for J; bases not matched to a gene: 13. The CDR3 sequence is 18 residues long. CDR1 and CDR2 from the germline V gene are SGHVS and FQNEAQ. The CDR3: CASSFLVRRQGPYNEQFF. For the CDR3, the DNA is TGTGCCAGCAGCTTTCTCGTCAGAAGACAGGGACCCTACAATGAGCAGTTCTTC.

The DNA for the CDR3 is TGTGCCAGCAACCCTCAGGGGGACAGGGTTTATGGCTACACCTTC. It yields the protein CASNPQGDRVYGYTF. The rearrangement joins TRBV2 to TRBJ1-2; 9 nucleotides match TRBD1. The V and J ends lost 7 bases and 5 bases, in that order; junction bases with no gene match: 11. This CDR3 has 15 residues. Germline-derived CDR1 and CDR2 are SNHLY and FYNNEI.

The chain links TRBV28 to TRBJ1-5; the D is unclear. Per the germline V gene, CDR1 is MDHEN and CDR2 is SYDVKM. The length of the CDR3 is 14 residues. V was clipped by 0 bases and J by 1 base, with 4 bases between them. This CDR3 reads CASSLWQSNQPQHF. DNA for the CDR3: TGTGCCAGCAGTTTATGGCAGAGCAATCAGCCCCAGCATTTT.

The J gene is TRBJ1-5, the V gene TRBV9; D is undetermined. Germline CDR1 is SGDLS and CDR2 is YYNGEE. V shed 2 bases and J shed 4 bases, with 13 bases lying between them. CDR3 length equals 15 residues. This CDR3 reads CASSVNGEGNQPQHF. CDR3 sequence (DNA): TGTGCCAGCAGCGTGAACGGCGAAGGGAATCAGCCCCAGCATTTT.

This chain connects TRBV19 to TRBJ1-5; D ambiguous. The CDR3 consists of 14 residues. Germline CDR1 reads LNHDA; CDR2 reads SQIVND (reference sequence). Trimming took off 3 bases at V and 2 bases at J, with 8 bases between the two ends. The CDR3 protein is CASSIPGGNQPQHF. Here the CDR3 DNA reads TGTGCCAGTAGTATTCCCGGTGGCAATCAGCCCCAGCATTTT.

V gene TRBV28 combines with J gene TRBJ1-2; D remains unclear. The CDR3 extends over 14 amino acids. Germline lookup yields CDR1 MDHEN and CDR2 SYDVKM. Trimming stripped 6 bases from V and 0 bases from J, with 11 bases between. CDR3 coding DNA: TGTGCCAGCAGGCCCGGGCAACCTAACTATGGCTACACCTTC. This codes for CASRPGQPNYGYTF.

V and J are TRBV12-5 and TRBJ1-1; D is ambiguous. The CDR3 loop spans 14 amino acids. V lost 4 bases to trimming and J lost 1 base, with 10 bases between them. Germline V lookup: CDR1 LGHNT, CDR2 FRNRAP. The CDR3 here is CASGWGAGNTEAFF. CDR3 coding DNA: TGTGCTAGTGGTTGGGGAGCAGGGAACACTGAAGCTTTCTTT.

V and J are TRBV7-3 and TRBJ2-2, with TRBD1 matching over 10 bases. This CDR3 has 17 residues. The V gene end was trimmed by 5 bases and the J gene end by 0 bases; junction bases not matched to a gene: 6. From germline, CDR1 is SGHTA and CDR2 FQGTGA. The CDR3 region has the DNA TGTGCCAGCAGCCCCTCGACAGGGGGCGCGAACACCGGGGAGCTGTTTTTT. It encodes CASSPSTGGANTGELFF.

The CDR3 region has the DNA TGTGCCAGCAGCGTAGGGGTTACCAACATCGCAGATACGCAGTATTTT. Translating gives CASSVGVTNIADTQYF. The rearrangement uses TRBV9 and TRBJ2-3; D ambiguous. V was cut by 0 bases and J by 4 bases, with 15 bases left in between. There are 16 residues in the CDR3. Germline CDR1 SGDLS, CDR2 YYNGEE. Combining the CDR3 with reference TRBV9 and TRBJ2-3 gives the whole variable domain DSGVTQTPKHLITATGQRVTLRCSPRSGDLSVYWYQQSLDQGLQFLIQYYNGEERAKGNILERFSAQQFPDLHSELNLSSLELGDSALYFCASSVGVTNIADTQYFGPGTRLTVL.

J is TRBJ2-5 and V is TRBV12-3 or TRBV12-4; tentatively, D is TRBD1 (7 bases). CDR3 length equals 19 residues. Trimming removed 5 bases from V and 10 bases from J, with 35 bases in between. CDR3 residues: CASSLPASKQGLQGVGQYF. As DNA, the CDR3 is TGTGCCAGCAGTCTCCCCGCCTCTAAACAGGGACTTCAGGGGGTTGGCCAGTACTTC.

The chain carries TRBV3-1 and TRBJ2-5; D is perhaps TRBD2 (5 bases). Trimming removed 3 bases at V and 7 bases at J, with 18 bases between. The CDR3 sequence is 15 residues long. Germline assignment: CDR1 LGHDT and CDR2 YNNKEL (reference sequence). As DNA, the CDR3 is TGTGCCAGCAGCCATCCCCAACCTGGGAGTTGGACCCAGTACTTC. Its protein product is CASSHPQPGSWTQYF.

The chain uses TRBV20-1 and TRBJ2-1, with TRBD2 identical over 12 bases. This CDR3 is built from 17 residues. Germline lookup yields CDR1 DFQATT and CDR2 SNEGSKA (reference sequence). The V segment lost 5 bases and the J segment 0 bases; nucleotides outside the gene matches: 8. CDR3 region: CSASTSGGYSSYNEQFF. The DNA of the CDR3 is TGCAGTGCTTCGACTAGCGGGGGCTATAGCTCCTACAATGAGCAGTTCTTC.

The chain is built from TRBV29-1 and TRBJ2-7, with 7 bases fitting TRBD1. The germline V gene encodes CDR1 SQVTM and CDR2 ANQGSEA. The junction had 11 bases not matched to a gene; V was cut back by 7 bases and J by 11 bases. CDR3 length: 11 amino acids. CDR3 residues: CSGTETGFEYF. CDR3 bases: TGCAGCGGAACAGAGACAGGGTTTGAGTACTTC.

The chain joins TRBV25-1 to TRBJ2-1; TRBD2 aligns across 14 bases. The CDR3 has 15 residues. V lost 10 bases and J lost 9; bases outside the gene matches: 11. The germline V gene has CDR1 MGHDK and CDR2 SYGVNS. CDR3 sequence: CAIKRTSGRFSEQFF. CDR3 DNA: TGTGCCATCAAGAGGACTAGCGGGAGGTTTAGTGAGCAGTTCTTC.